This TCR beta chain emerged from a study of OX40 agonist ivuxolimab in advanced cancers. Libraries were prepared by immunoSEQ multiplex PCR; TCRdb keeps only in-frame clonotypes and omits some of them. The sample yields approximately 43,000 clones, around 90% seen once. On this clone itself: Its target is unknown.

This CDR3 spans 13 amino acids. Germline lookup yields CDR1 MNHEY and CDR2 SVGAGI. V was pared by 4 bases and J by 4 bases, with 3 bases of the junction left unmatched. Points from the study as a whole: The CD4+ and CD8+ T cells in the blood had expanded clonally by week 6 at 0.1 to 3.0 mg/kg.

This sample comprised CD4+ or CD8+ T cells sorted from blood, obtained in a trial of the OX40 agonist ivuxolimab. The rearrangement uses TRBV6-5 and TRBJ1-1; 7 bases line up with TRBD1. This receptor was taken from an adult with an advanced solid tumor such as melanoma, head and neck, liver or kidney cancer. The chain's CDR3 is CASSWRQGTEAFF. Written as DNA, the CDR3 is TGTGCCAGCAGTTGGAGACAGGGCACTGAAGCTTTCTTT.